These 25 T cell receptor beta chains were sequenced from one sample in a study of sequential checkpoint blockade in melanoma. TCRdb's table, derived via immunoSEQ multiplex PCR, lists solely in-frame clones and lacks some. The repertoire holds about 18,000 clones, with 65% to 85% as singletons. Treatment noted: randomized to nivolumab then ipilimumab (arm A) or the reverse (arm B). The sample in question was tumor tissue (inferred from file names), obtained from a patient given nivolumab and ipilimumab in sequence. The receptors were sampled from a human donor with melanoma.

The rearrangement uses TRBV9 and TRBJ2-3; no firm D call. The CDR3 has 15 residues. V was pared by 5 bases and J by 3 bases, with 16 bases between. CDR1 and CDR2 from the germline V gene are SGDLS and YYNGEE. CDR3 protein: CASRKETVGTDTQYF. The CDR3 coding sequence is TGTGCCAGCAGAAAAGAGACGGTGGGTACAGATACGCAGTATTTT.

The chain joins TRBV28 to TRBJ1-1, with TRBD1 matching over 7 bases. The germline CDR1 and CDR2 sequences are MDHEN and SYDVKM. V lost 6 bases, J lost 1 base, and 5 bases stayed unmatched. This CDR3 has 14 residues. CDR3 sequence reads: CASRETGPNTEAFF. The CDR3 DNA reads TGTGCCAGCAGGGAGACAGGGCCGAACACTGAAGCTTTCTTT.

This clone was detected once. The chain carries TRBV19 and TRBJ2-1, with TRBD1 matching 10 bases. The V and J ends lost 4 bases and 3 bases, in that order; junction bases with no gene match: 3. Germline CDR1 is LNHDA and CDR2 is SQIVND (reference sequence). The CDR3 consists of 15 residues. The DNA of the CDR3 is TGTGCCAGTAGTAGATGGGACAGGGGCTACAATGAGCAGTTCTTC. It specifies CASSRWDRGYNEQFF.

The rearrangement links TRBV23-1 to TRBJ2-2; 10 nucleotides agree with TRBD1. TRBV23-1 is an open reading frame whose function is uncertain. Unmatched junction bases numbered 10, after V lost 6 bases and J lost 0 bases. This CDR3 has 18 amino acids. DNA of the CDR3: TGCGCCAGCAGCCGCGGGACAGGGGTAGACACGAACACCGGGGAGCTGTTTTTT. This codes for CASSRGTGVDTNTGELFF.

This clone was picked up a small number of times. The chain is built from TRBV28 and TRBJ2-7, with 11 bases fitting TRBD2. V gave up 5 bases and J gave up 3 bases; unmatched junction bases: 3. Germline CDR1 reads MDHEN; CDR2 reads SYDVKM. The CDR3 is 14 residues long. DNA for the CDR3: TGTGCCAGCAGTCTACTAGCGGGAGTCTACGAGCAGTACTTC. It is translated as CASSLLAGVYEQYF.

The rearrangement uses TRBV28 and TRBJ1-4; D uncertain. CDR1 and CDR2 (germline): MDHEN, SYDVKM. This CDR3 has 14 residues. Trimming shortened V by 5 bases and J by 5 bases, and 12 bases separated the two germline ends. The DNA of the CDR3 is TGTGCCAGCAGTCCCCCTCAATCGAATGAAAAACTGTTTTTT. Protein sequence: CASSPPQSNEKLFF.

This clone was recorded once. This rearrangement joins TRBV5-1 to TRBJ1-6; 9 bases agree with TRBD1. The CDR3 sequence is 15 residues long. From germline, CDR1 is SGHRS and CDR2 YFSETQ. Trimming cost V 4 bases and J 7 bases; bases outside gene matches: 6. DNA of the CDR3: TGCGCCAGCAGCACGGGGGACAGGGCCAATTCACCCCTCCACTTT. Translation: CASSTGDRANSPLHF.

V gene TRBV8-2 combines with J gene TRBJ1-2; the tabulated D call, TRBD1, remains unverified against the DNA. TRBV8-2 is a pseudogene locus. The CDR3 extends over 13 amino acids. The CDR3 region is CASSLFGTDGYTF. CDR3 sequence (DNA): TGTGCCAGCAGTTTATTTGGGACAGATGGTTACACCTTC.

The V call is TRBV28, the J call TRBJ2-2; D unresolved. Germline loops: CDR1 MDHEN, CDR2 SYDVKM. V was trimmed by 7 bases and J by 6 bases, leaving 9 bases between them. There are 12 residues in the CDR3. The CDR3 sequence is CASNSRAGELFF. The CDR3 nucleotides are TGTGCCAGCAACTCCCGGGCCGGGGAGCTGTTTTTT.

The chain is built from TRBV15 and TRBJ2-3; 9 bases agree with TRBD2. V shed 7 bases, J shed 2 bases, and the junction held 4 bases outside the gene matches. In germline, CDR1 is LNHNV, CDR2 YYDKDF (reference sequence). The CDR3 length is 14 residues. As DNA, the CDR3 is TGTGCCACCATCGGGACTAGCAACACAGATACGCAGTATTTT. Protein: CATIGTSNTDTQYF.

V gene TRBV9 combines with J gene TRBJ1-5; weak D call: TRBD1 (6 bases). Deletions cut 4 bases from V and 0 bases from J, with 14 bases between. This CDR3 region has 16 residues. CDR1 and CDR2 from the germline V gene are SGDLS and YYNGEE. The CDR3 region is CASSRTGLGSNQPQHF. In DNA form, the CDR3 reads TGTGCCAGCAGCCGAACAGGGTTGGGTAGCAATCAGCCCCAGCATTTT.

As DNA, the CDR3 is TGTGCCAGCAGCTTACCCCCGAGACAGGCAAAAAACATTCAGTACTTC. Encoded protein: CASSLPPRQAKNIQYF. V gene TRBV7-6 combines with J gene TRBJ2-4, with D maybe TRBD1 (6 bases). The CDR3 extends over 16 amino acids. Trimming took 2 bases from V and 4 from J, leaving 15 bases between them. CDR1 SGHVS and CDR2 FNYEAQ come from the germline V gene.

The rearrangement links TRBV9 to TRBJ2-7; D not resolved. The germline V gene encodes CDR1 SGDLS and CDR2 YYNGEE. This CDR3 has 13 residues. V was cut by 2 bases and J by 5 bases, with 11 bases left in between. The CDR3 nucleotides read TGTGCCAGCAGCGTGAGCGACCACAACGAGCAGTACTTC. Translated, it gives CASSVSDHNEQYF.

This clone was recorded a few times. The chain has TRBV10-3 and TRBJ1-1; D call uncertain. Per germline, CDR1 ENHRY and CDR2 SYGVKD. Trimming left V 0 bases short and J 3 bases short, with 5 bases between. There are 13 residues in the CDR3. CDR3 amino acids: CAISESGYTEAFF. The CDR3 DNA reads as TGTGCCATCAGTGAGTCAGGGTACACTGAAGCTTTCTTT.

The chain recombines TRBV11-3 with TRBJ1-3; D call uncertain. This CDR3 is 16 amino acids long. Germline CDR1 is SGHNT and CDR2 is YENEEA. Trimming removed 3 bases from V and 0 bases from J, with 12 bases in between. For the CDR3, the DNA is TGTGCCAGCAGCTTCGCCGGTGGGAGCTCTGGAAACACCATATATTTT. This translates into CASSFAGGSSGNTIYF.

The chain combines TRBV29-1 with TRBJ2-1; D call uncertain. CDR3 length equals 12 residues. Germline V lookup: CDR1 SQVTM, CDR2 ANQGSEA. Trimming pared 1 base from V and 7 bases from J, leaving 8 bases between. CDR3 in amino acids: CSVEVRRNEQFF. The CDR3 DNA is TGCAGCGTTGAAGTACGGAGAAATGAGCAGTTCTTC.

In this sample, this clone turned up once. The rearrangement links TRBV14 to TRBJ2-7; no definite D call. The germline gives CDR1 SGHDN, CDR2 FVKESK. V was cut by 0 bases and J by 3 bases, with 15 bases left in between. CDR3 length: 16 residues. DNA for the CDR3: TGTGCCAGCAGCCAAGAAGTCAGGACCCCGTACTACGAGCAGTACTTC. Translated: CASSQEVRTPYYEQYF. Full variable domain (remainder filled in from reference TRBV14 and TRBJ2-7): EAGVTQFPSHSVIEKGQTVTLRCDPISGHDNLYWYRRVMGKEIKFLLHFVKESKQDESGMPNNRFLAERTGGTYSTLKVQPAELEDSGVYFCASSQEVRTPYYEQYFGPGTRLTVT.

The V gene is TRBV19, the J gene TRBJ2-7, with TRBD1 identical over 8 bases. CDR1 and CDR2 from the germline V gene are LNHDA and SQIVND (reference sequence). The CDR3 is made up of 16 amino acids. V lost 5 bases to trimming and J lost 2 bases; unmatched junction nucleotides: 11. CDR3 sequence reads: CASSPSTRTGTYEQYF. The CDR3 coding sequence is TGTGCCAGTAGTCCCTCGACGAGGACAGGGACCTACGAGCAGTACTTC.

This clone came up once. The chain is built from TRBV14 and TRBJ2-3; 9 bases agree with TRBD2. V was clipped by 8 bases and J by 3 bases; unmatched bases: 3. CDR1 and CDR2 (germline): SGHDN, FVKESK. The CDR3 runs 13 residues. The CDR3 region is CASELAGTDTQYF. The CDR3 DNA is TGTGCCAGCGAGCTAGCGGGGACAGATACGCAGTATTTT.

This clone was counted ten times or more. The CDR3: CASSEALLGTEAFF. The CDR3 coding sequence is TGTGCCAGCAGTGAAGCGCTTCTTGGGACTGAAGCTTTCTTT. The chain employs TRBV2 and TRBJ1-1; no definite D call. In germline, CDR1 is SNHLY, CDR2 FYNNEI. The CDR3 sequence is 14 residues long. V shed 0 bases and J shed 5 bases, with 10 bases lying between them.

Written as DNA, the CDR3 is TGTGCCAGCAGCTTTCGACTAGCGGGATCAGATACGCAGTATTTT. Encoded protein: CASSFRLAGSDTQYF. V is TRBV11-3 and J is TRBJ2-3; 11 nucleotides align to TRBD2. The CDR3 covers 15 residues. Looked up from germline, CDR1 is SGHNT and CDR2 is YENEEA. The J segment lost 4 bases and the V segment lost 3 bases, leaving 3 bases of the junction unmatched.

The chain employs TRBV5-1 and TRBJ1-4, with D unclear. The CDR3 is 18 amino acids. V lost 0 bases and J 0 bases, leaving 15 bases between the germline ends. Germline V gene data show CDR1 as SGHRS and CDR2 as YFSETQ. CDR3 region: CASSLGVSSDTTNEKLFF. CDR3 coding DNA: TGCGCCAGCAGCTTGGGGGTCAGCTCAGATACAACTAATGAAAAACTGTTTTTT.

This chain connects TRBV30 to TRBJ2-1, with D hard to call. This CDR3 region has 12 residues. V lost 0 bases to trimming and J lost 6 bases, with 6 bases between them. Per germline, CDR1 GTSNPN and CDR2 SVGIG (reference sequence). The CDR3 sequence is CAWSVGRNEQFF. DNA for the CDR3: TGTGCCTGGAGTGTAGGGCGCAATGAGCAGTTCTTC. The full variable domain, completed using reference TRBV30 and TRBJ2-1, is SQTIHQWPATLVQPVGSPLSLECTVEGTSNPNLYWYRQAAGRGLQLLFYSVGIGQISSEVPQNLSASRPQDRQFILSSKKLLLSDSGFYLCAWSVGRNEQFFGPGTRLTVL.

This chain connects TRBV10-2 to TRBJ2-7; D unresolved. The CDR3 length is 12 residues. V lost 0 bases to trimming and J lost 3 bases, with 3 bases between them. Germline-derived CDR1 and CDR2 are WSHSY and SAAADI. CDR3 nucleotide sequence: TGCGCCAGCAGTGAGTCAGACTACGAGCAGTACTTC. This sequence encodes CASSESDYEQYF.

The V and J genes are TRBV16 and TRBJ2-2, with D unresolved. Per germline, CDR1 KGHSY and CDR2 FQNENV. The CDR3 has 11 residues. V was clipped by 5 bases and J by 7 bases, with 5 bases between them. Here the CDR3 DNA reads TGTGCCAGCAGCTCGGGCGGGGAGCTGTTTTTT. Its translation is CASSSGGELFF.